The present T cell receptor (beta chain) was sequenced within a study of cytomegalovirus exposure and HLA in healthy donors. With 60 Vbeta and 13 Jbeta primers, the PCR was carried out. Clones were sequenced by immunoSEQ multiplex PCR, and TCRdb holds only the in-frame ones, with some missing. Of 110,000 or so clones in the sample, about 80% were seen once. Per germline, CDR1 SQVTM and CDR2 ANQGSEA. V dropped 5 bases and J dropped 4 bases, with 11 bases sitting between them. This CDR3 spans 12 amino acids. This rearrangement joins TRBV29-1 to TRBJ1-2; D call uncertain. Sequencing was performed on PBMCs. The receptor was isolated from a woman aged 25 to 39 in good health and CMV-seropositive. The CDR3 DNA reads as TGCAGCGTTCAGAACCCAGTCTATGGCTACACCTTC. Its translation is CSVQNPVYGYTF.